This T cell receptor (beta chain) was profiled in a study of blood T cell repertoires in COVID-19. Background on the study: The United States, Italy and Spain were the sources of the acute and convalescent COVID-19 samples. T cells, B-cell-depleted T cells, or PBMCs provided the cDNA or gDNA that served as material.

This clone showed up just once. Trimming took 0 bases from V and 10 from J, leaving 10 bases between them. This CDR3 region has 13 residues. From germline, CDR1 is SGHRS and CDR2 YFSETQ. Authors' analysis steps: Estimation of nucleated cell counts relied on the amplification of reference gene primers. The protocol was immunoSEQ multiplex PCR, while the TCRdb copy is restricted to in-frame clones and leaves out a portion. V, J and clone size derive from that table, while D and trimming were established from the DNA sequence. The data contain around 250,000 clones, around 90% of them seen just once; the ten biggest clones take up about 7.6%.

Sequencing used peripheral blood. This sequence joins TRBV5-1 and TRBJ1-4; a possible D gene is TRBD1 (5 bases). This receptor was obtained from a woman aged 70 to 79 with active or convalescent COVID-19. The CDR3 bases are TGCGCCAGCAGCTTGGAAGGGGCCTCAAAACTGTTTTTT. It codes for CASSLEGASKLFF. Full variable domain (rest looked up from reference TRBV5-1 and TRBJ1-4): KAGVTQTPRYLIKTRGQQVTLSCSPISGHRSVSWYQQTPGQGLQFLFEYFSETQRNKGNFPGRFSGRQFSNSRSEMNVSTLELGDSALYLCASSLEGASKLFFGSGTQLSVL.